These T cell receptor beta chains were read from a single sample in a study of CD8+ T cells in alopecia areata. Measured with immunoSEQ multiplex PCR; TCRdb has only the in-frame clones, and not every one. The table lists roughly 150,000 clones, 47% of them singletons. Sequences were obtained from CD4+ T cells sorted from blood. The origin of the receptors is a human donor with alopecia areata. CDR3s include the opening cysteine and the closing phenylalanine or tryptophan. A D gene is named only where the DNA matches it firmly. Clone size appears in some rows only: once, few, many, or a class for an expanded clone.

cdr3_aa: CSVGSSGRMVTDTQYF
cdr3_nt: TGCAGCGTTGGGTCTAGCGGGAGGATGGTAACAGATACGCAGTATTTT
clone_size: -
d_call: TRBD2
j_call: TRBJ2-3
v_call: TRBV29-1

cdr3_aa: CASSWTSGYEQYF
cdr3_nt: TGTGCCAGCAGTTGGACTAGCGGGTACGAGCAGTACTTC
clone_size: -
d_call: TRBD2
j_call: TRBJ2-7
v_call: TRBV6-5

cdr3_aa: CARGTENTGELFF
cdr3_nt: TGCGCCAGAGGGACAGAGAACACCGGGGAGCTGTTTTTT
clone_size: -
d_call: TRBD1
j_call: TRBJ2-2
v_call: TRBV23-1

cdr3_aa: CSVVRAHPNYGYTF
cdr3_nt: TGCAGCGTTGTGCGAGCCCACCCGAACTATGGCTACACCTTC
clone_size: -
d_call: -
j_call: TRBJ1-2
v_call: TRBV29-1

cdr3_aa: CASKELSSYEQYF
cdr3_nt: TGTGCCAGCAAGGAGCTATCATCCTACGAGCAGTACTTC
clone_size: -
d_call: -
j_call: TRBJ2-7
v_call: TRBV6-5

cdr3_aa: CASSQSTTGELFF
cdr3_nt: TGTGCCAGCAGCCAAAGTACCACCGGGGAGCTGTTTTTT
clone_size: -
d_call: -
j_call: TRBJ2-2
v_call: TRBV14

cdr3_aa: CASSQDRTEQYF
cdr3_nt: TGTGCCAGCTCCCAGGACAGGACCGAGCAGTACTTC
clone_size: -
d_call: TRBD1
j_call: TRBJ2-7
v_call: TRBV18

cdr3_aa: CSVGKALNTEAFF
cdr3_nt: TGCAGCGTTGGAAAGGCTCTGAACACTGAAGCTTTCTTT
clone_size: few
d_call: -
j_call: TRBJ1-1
v_call: TRBV29-1

cdr3_aa: CAWTGANEKLFF
cdr3_nt: TGTGCCTGGACGGGGGCTAATGAAAAACTGTTTTTT
clone_size: -
d_call: -
j_call: TRBJ1-4
v_call: TRBV30

cdr3_aa: CASSFGQGARGTEAFF
cdr3_nt: TGTGCCAGCAGCTTTGGACAGGGGGCGCGGGGGACTGAAGCTTTCTTT
clone_size: few
d_call: TRBD1
j_call: TRBJ1-1
v_call: TRBV5-6

cdr3_aa: CASSLDPGFFWDRIGAQYF
cdr3_nt: TGTGCCAGCAGCTTAGATCCCGGTTTTTTTTGGGACAGGATCGGAGCCCAGTACTTC
clone_size: -
d_call: TRBD1
j_call: TRBJ2-5
v_call: TRBV7-2

cdr3_aa: CASSPSGSSYNEQFF
cdr3_nt: TGTGCCAGCAGCCCTAGCGGGTCCTCCTACAATGAGCAGTTCTTC
clone_size: -
d_call: TRBD2
j_call: TRBJ2-1
v_call: TRBV5-4

cdr3_aa: CSVEGTGQSEQYF
cdr3_nt: TGCAGCGTTGAGGGGACAGGGCAGTCCGAGCAGTACTTC
clone_size: -
d_call: TRBD1
j_call: TRBJ2-7
v_call: TRBV29-1

cdr3_aa: CASSSLRGRGTEQFF
cdr3_nt: TGTGCCAGCAGCTCTTTAAGGGGGCGAGGTACTGAGCAGTTCTTC
clone_size: few
d_call: TRBD1
j_call: TRBJ2-1
v_call: TRBV6-9

cdr3_aa: CSVELRYTDTQYF
cdr3_nt: TGCAGCGTTGAGTTGCGCTACACAGATACGCAGTATTTT
clone_size: few
d_call: -
j_call: TRBJ2-3
v_call: TRBV29-1

cdr3_aa: CAWSPGGYEQFF
cdr3_nt: TGTGCCTGGAGTCCAGGAGGATATGAGCAGTTCTTC
clone_size: -
d_call: -
j_call: TRBJ2-1
v_call: TRBV30

cdr3_aa: CASSFLVRQGDSETQYF
cdr3_nt: TGTGCCAGCAGCTTTCTCGTCCGGCAAGGAGACTCAGAGACCCAGTACTTC
clone_size: -
d_call: -
j_call: TRBJ2-5
v_call: TRBV5-6

cdr3_aa: CASSEASPRLPQRQFF
cdr3_nt: TGCGCCAGCAGCGAGGCTAGTCCCAGGCTCCCCCAGAGACAGTTCTTC
clone_size: -
d_call: -
j_call: TRBJ2-1
v_call: TRBV5-1

cdr3_aa: CASSLHRGLAEHTDTQYF
cdr3_nt: TGTGCCAGCAGCTTACACCGGGGCCTAGCGGAACACACAGATACGCAGTATTTT
clone_size: few
d_call: TRBD2
j_call: TRBJ2-3
v_call: TRBV7-9

cdr3_aa: CASSPSTYNEQFF
cdr3_nt: TGTGCCAGCAGTCCGAGCACCTACAATGAGCAGTTCTTC
clone_size: -
d_call: -
j_call: TRBJ2-1
v_call: TRBV27

cdr3_aa: CASSPGGGPYEQYF
cdr3_nt: TGTGCCAGCTCACCGGGAGGGGGGCCCTACGAGCAGTACTTC
clone_size: once
d_call: -
j_call: TRBJ2-7
v_call: TRBV18

cdr3_aa: CASSPVGQPQHF
cdr3_nt: TGTGCCAGCAGCCCCGTGGGTCAGCCCCAGCATTTT
clone_size: -
d_call: -
j_call: TRBJ1-5
v_call: TRBV7-8

cdr3_aa: CASSLGGSNYGYTF
cdr3_nt: TGTGCCAGCAGCTTAGGGGGATCGAACTATGGCTACACCTTC
clone_size: -
d_call: -
j_call: TRBJ1-2
v_call: TRBV7-3

cdr3_aa: CASSLAKDYGYTF
cdr3_nt: TGCGCCAGCAGCTTGGCCAAGGACTATGGCTACACCTTC
clone_size: -
d_call: -
j_call: TRBJ1-2
v_call: TRBV5-1

cdr3_aa: CASSWGTDYGYTF
cdr3_nt: TGCGCCAGCAGCTGGGGGACAGACTATGGCTACACCTTC
clone_size: -
d_call: TRBD1
j_call: TRBJ1-2
v_call: TRBV5-1

cdr3_aa: CASSLLAGLDGELFF
cdr3_nt: TGCGCCAGCAGCTTGCTAGCGGGATTGGACGGGGAGCTGTTTTTT
clone_size: -
d_call: TRBD2
j_call: TRBJ2-2
v_call: TRBV5-1

cdr3_aa: CASSRTDSYNEQFF
cdr3_nt: TGTGCCAGCAGCCGTACGGACTCCTACAATGAGCAGTTCTTC
clone_size: -
d_call: -
j_call: TRBJ2-1
v_call: TRBV6-5

cdr3_aa: CAWSESGTVLQPQHF
cdr3_nt: TGTGCCTGGAGCGAGAGTGGGACAGTTCTTCAGCCCCAGCATTTT
clone_size: -
d_call: TRBD1
j_call: TRBJ1-5
v_call: TRBV30

cdr3_aa: CASNSGNIQYF
cdr3_nt: TGTGCCAGCAACTCCGGAAACATTCAGTACTTC
clone_size: -
d_call: -
j_call: TRBJ2-4
v_call: TRBV28

cdr3_aa: CASIRQGAFYEQYF
cdr3_nt: TGTGCCAGCATCCGACAGGGGGCTTTCTACGAGCAGTACTTC
clone_size: -
d_call: TRBD1
j_call: TRBJ2-7
v_call: TRBV5-6

cdr3_aa: CASSGQGTDTQYF
cdr3_nt: TGCGCCAGCAGCGGACAGGGGACAGATACGCAGTATTTT
clone_size: few
d_call: TRBD1
j_call: TRBJ2-3
v_call: TRBV5-1

cdr3_aa: CASSPTGEETQYF
cdr3_nt: TGTGCCAGCAGCCCCACGGGAGAAGAGACCCAGTACTTC
clone_size: few
d_call: -
j_call: TRBJ2-5
v_call: TRBV5-8

cdr3_aa: CASSRHGLTSSYEQYF
cdr3_nt: TGTGCCAGCAGCCGGCACGGACTTACCAGCTCCTACGAGCAGTACTTC
clone_size: -
d_call: -
j_call: TRBJ2-7
v_call: TRBV9

cdr3_aa: CASKTLAGVGNEQFF
cdr3_nt: TGTGCCAGCAAAACTCTAGCGGGAGTAGGCAATGAGCAGTTCTTC
clone_size: -
d_call: TRBD2
j_call: TRBJ2-1
v_call: TRBV28

cdr3_aa: CASNRGYQETQYF
cdr3_nt: TGTGCCAGCAACCGGGGGTACCAAGAGACCCAGTACTTC
clone_size: -
d_call: -
j_call: TRBJ2-5
v_call: TRBV7-2

cdr3_aa: CASSPRGVEQYF
cdr3_nt: TGTGCCAGCTCACCAAGGGGAGTCGAGCAGTACTTC
clone_size: -
d_call: -
j_call: TRBJ2-7
v_call: TRBV18

cdr3_aa: CASSLLGTSGNNEQFF
cdr3_nt: TGCGCCAGCAGCTTGCTGGGGACTAGCGGAAACAATGAGCAGTTCTTC
clone_size: once
d_call: TRBD2
j_call: TRBJ2-1
v_call: TRBV5-1

cdr3_aa: CASNPDRATGANVLTF
cdr3_nt: TGTGCCAGTAACCCGGACAGGGCTACTGGGGCCAACGTCCTGACTTTC
clone_size: few
d_call: TRBD1
j_call: TRBJ2-6
v_call: TRBV19

cdr3_aa: CSVKRGAETQYF
cdr3_nt: TGCAGCGTTAAAAGGGGGGCAGAGACCCAGTACTTC
clone_size: few
d_call: -
j_call: TRBJ2-5
v_call: TRBV29-1

cdr3_aa: CSVDVGNTGELFF
cdr3_nt: TGCAGCGTTGATGTGGGTAACACCGGGGAGCTGTTTTTT
clone_size: few
d_call: -
j_call: TRBJ2-2
v_call: TRBV29-1

cdr3_aa: CASSLWVTDTQYF
cdr3_nt: TGTGCCAGCAGTTTATGGGTCACAGATACGCAGTATTTT
clone_size: -
d_call: -
j_call: TRBJ2-3
v_call: TRBV27

cdr3_aa: CAWSVRSSGRNTEAFF
cdr3_nt: TGTGCCTGGAGTGTAAGGTCATCCGGCAGAAACACTGAAGCTTTCTTT
clone_size: -
d_call: -
j_call: TRBJ1-1
v_call: TRBV30

cdr3_aa: CASSSRAHGYTF
cdr3_nt: TGTGCCAGTAGTTCTCGAGCGCATGGCTACACCTTC
clone_size: -
d_call: -
j_call: TRBJ1-2
v_call: TRBV19

cdr3_aa: CASSSGRLDNEQFF
cdr3_nt: TGTGCCAGCAGCAGCGGGAGACTCGACAATGAGCAGTTCTTC
clone_size: few
d_call: TRBD2
j_call: TRBJ2-1
v_call: TRBV7-2

cdr3_aa: CSVGPGQGLTGELFF
cdr3_nt: TGCAGCGTCGGACCGGGACAGGGGTTGACCGGGGAGCTGTTTTTT
clone_size: -
d_call: TRBD1
j_call: TRBJ2-2
v_call: TRBV29-1